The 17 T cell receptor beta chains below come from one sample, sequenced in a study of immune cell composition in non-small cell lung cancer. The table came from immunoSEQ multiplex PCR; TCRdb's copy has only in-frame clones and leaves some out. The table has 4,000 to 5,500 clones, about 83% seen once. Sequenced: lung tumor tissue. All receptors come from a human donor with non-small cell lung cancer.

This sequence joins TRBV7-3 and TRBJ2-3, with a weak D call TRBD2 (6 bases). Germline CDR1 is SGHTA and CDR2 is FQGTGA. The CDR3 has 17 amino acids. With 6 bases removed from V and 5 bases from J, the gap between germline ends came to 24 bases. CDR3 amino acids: CASSPRAGTGLGDTQYF. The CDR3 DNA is TGTGCCAGCAGTCCAAGGGCGGGGACCGGGCTAGGAGATACGCAGTATTTT. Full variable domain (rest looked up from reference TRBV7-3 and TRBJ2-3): GAGVSQTPSNKVTEKGKYVELRCDPISGHTALYWYRQSLGQGPEFLIYFQGTGAADDSGLPNDRFFAVRPEGSVSTLKIQRTERGDSAVYLCASSPRAGTGLGDTQYFGPGTRLTVL.

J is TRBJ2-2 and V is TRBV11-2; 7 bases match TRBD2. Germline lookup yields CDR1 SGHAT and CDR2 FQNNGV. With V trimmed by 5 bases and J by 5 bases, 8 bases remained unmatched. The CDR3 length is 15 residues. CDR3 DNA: TGTGCCAGCAGCCCTCAAGCGGGACCAACCGGGGAGCTGTTTTTT. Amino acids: CASSPQAGPTGELFF. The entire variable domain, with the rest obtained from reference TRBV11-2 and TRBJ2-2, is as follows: EAGVAQSPRYKIIEKRQSVAFWCNPISGHATLYWYQQILGQGPKLLIQFQNNGVVDDSQLPKDRFSAERLKGVDSTLKIQPAKLEDSAVYLCASSPQAGPTGELFFGEGSRLTVL.

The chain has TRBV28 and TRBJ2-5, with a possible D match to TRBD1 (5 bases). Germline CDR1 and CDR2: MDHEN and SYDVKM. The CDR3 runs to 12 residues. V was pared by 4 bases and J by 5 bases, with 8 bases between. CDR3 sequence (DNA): TGTGCCAGCAGTTGGGGCCCTGAGACCCAGTACTTC. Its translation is CASSWGPETQYF.

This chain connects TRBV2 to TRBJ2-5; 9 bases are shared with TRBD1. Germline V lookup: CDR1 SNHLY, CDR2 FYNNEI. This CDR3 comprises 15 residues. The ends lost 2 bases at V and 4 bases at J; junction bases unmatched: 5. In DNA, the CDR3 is TGTGCCAGCAGTGAATCGTGGACAGGGGTAGAGACCCAGTACTTC. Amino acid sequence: CASSESWTGVETQYF. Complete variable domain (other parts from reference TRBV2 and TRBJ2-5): EPEVTQTPSHQVTQMGQEVILRCVPISNHLYFYWYRQILGQKVEFLVSFYNNEISEKSEIFDDQFSVERPDGSNFTLKIRSTKLEDSAMYFCASSESWTGVETQYFGPGTRLLVL.

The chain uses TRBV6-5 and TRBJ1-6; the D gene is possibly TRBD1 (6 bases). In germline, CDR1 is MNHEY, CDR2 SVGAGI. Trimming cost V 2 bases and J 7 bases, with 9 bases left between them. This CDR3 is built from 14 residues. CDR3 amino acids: CASSYRGLNSPLHF. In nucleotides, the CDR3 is TGTGCCAGCAGTTACAGGGGGTTGAATTCACCCCTCCACTTT.

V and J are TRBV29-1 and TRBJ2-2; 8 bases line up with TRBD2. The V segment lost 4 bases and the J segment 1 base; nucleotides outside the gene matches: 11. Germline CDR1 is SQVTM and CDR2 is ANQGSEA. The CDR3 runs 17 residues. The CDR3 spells CSVGGASLAGNTGELFF. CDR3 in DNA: TGCAGCGTTGGGGGGGCCTCGCTAGCGGGGAACACCGGGGAGCTGTTTTTT.

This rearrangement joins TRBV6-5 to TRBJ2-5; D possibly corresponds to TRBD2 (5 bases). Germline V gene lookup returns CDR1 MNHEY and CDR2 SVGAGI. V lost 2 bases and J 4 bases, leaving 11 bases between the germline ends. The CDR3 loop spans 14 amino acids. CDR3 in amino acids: CASSYGRSGETQYF. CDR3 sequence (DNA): TGTGCCAGCAGTTACGGAAGGAGCGGAGAGACCCAGTACTTC.

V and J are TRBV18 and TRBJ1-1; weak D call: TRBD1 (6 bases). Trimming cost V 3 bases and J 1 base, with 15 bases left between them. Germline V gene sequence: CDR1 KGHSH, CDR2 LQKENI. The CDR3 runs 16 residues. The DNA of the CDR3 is TGTGCCAGCTCACCCCAGGGGTGGGGGGAGAACACTGAAGCTTTCTTT. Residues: CASSPQGWGENTEAFF.

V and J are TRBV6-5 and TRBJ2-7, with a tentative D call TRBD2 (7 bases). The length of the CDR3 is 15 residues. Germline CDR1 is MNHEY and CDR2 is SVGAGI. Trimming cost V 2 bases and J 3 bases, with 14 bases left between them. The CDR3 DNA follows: TGTGCCAGCAGTTACGGTTGGGAGGGGGGCTACGAGCAGTACTTC. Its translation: CASSYGWEGGYEQYF.

CDR3 in amino acids: CATSSLTGNQPQHF. The CDR3 nucleotides are TGTGCCACCAGCAGCCTTACAGGGAATCAGCCCCAGCATTTT. The rearrangement uses TRBV15 and TRBJ1-5; TRBD1 is a possible D gene (6 bases). V was shortened by 3 bases and J by 4 bases, with 10 bases between the two germline ends. This CDR3 is built from 14 residues. Germline-derived CDR1 and CDR2 are LNHNV and YYDKDF (reference sequence).

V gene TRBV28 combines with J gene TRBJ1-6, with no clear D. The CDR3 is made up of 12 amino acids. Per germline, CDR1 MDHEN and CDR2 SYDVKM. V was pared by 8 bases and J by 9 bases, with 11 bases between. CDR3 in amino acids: CASAISGSPLHF. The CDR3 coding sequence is TGTGCCAGCGCTATATCCGGTTCACCCCTCCACTTT.

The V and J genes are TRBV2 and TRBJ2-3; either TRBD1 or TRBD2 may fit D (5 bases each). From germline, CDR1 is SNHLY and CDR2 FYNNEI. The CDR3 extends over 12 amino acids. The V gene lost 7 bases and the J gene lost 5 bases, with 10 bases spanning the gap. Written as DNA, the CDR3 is TGTGCCAGCAACGGGGCAGGAGATACGCAGTATTTT. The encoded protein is CASNGAGDTQYF.

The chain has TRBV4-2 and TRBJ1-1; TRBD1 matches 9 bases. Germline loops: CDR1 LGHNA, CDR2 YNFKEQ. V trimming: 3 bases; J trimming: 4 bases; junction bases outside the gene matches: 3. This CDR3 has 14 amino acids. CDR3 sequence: CASSQDRGGTEAFF. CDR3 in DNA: TGTGCCAGCAGCCAGGACAGGGGTGGCACTGAAGCTTTCTTT.

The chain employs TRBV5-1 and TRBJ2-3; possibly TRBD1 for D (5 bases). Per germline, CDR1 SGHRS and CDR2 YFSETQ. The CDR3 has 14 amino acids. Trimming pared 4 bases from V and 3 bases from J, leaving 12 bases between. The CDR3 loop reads CASSLRQRTDTQYF. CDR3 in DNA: TGCGCCAGCAGCCTACGACAGAGAACAGATACGCAGTATTTT.

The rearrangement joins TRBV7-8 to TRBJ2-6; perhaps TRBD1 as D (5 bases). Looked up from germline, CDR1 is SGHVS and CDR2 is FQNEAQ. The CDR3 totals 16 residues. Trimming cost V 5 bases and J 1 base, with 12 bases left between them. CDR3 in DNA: TGTGCCAGCAGCCGTGGGCAGGGATCTGGGGCCAACGTCCTGACTTTC. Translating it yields CASSRGQGSGANVLTF.

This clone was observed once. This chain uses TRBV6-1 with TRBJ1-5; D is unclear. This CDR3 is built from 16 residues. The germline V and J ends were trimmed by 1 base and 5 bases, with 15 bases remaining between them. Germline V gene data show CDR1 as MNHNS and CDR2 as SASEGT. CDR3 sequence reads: CASSEESTFGYQPQHF. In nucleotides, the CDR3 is TGTGCCAGCAGTGAAGAATCGACCTTCGGTTATCAGCCCCAGCATTTT.

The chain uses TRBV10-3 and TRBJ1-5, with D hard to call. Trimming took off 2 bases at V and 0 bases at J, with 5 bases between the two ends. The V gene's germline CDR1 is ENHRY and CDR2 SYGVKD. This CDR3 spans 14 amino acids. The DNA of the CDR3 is TGTGCCATCAGTGAGGTAGTTAGCAATCAGCCCCAGCATTTT. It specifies CAISEVVSNQPQHF.